This passage covers 26 T cell receptor beta chains from one sample sequenced in a study of blood T cell repertoires in COVID-19. TCRdb's copy holds only in-frame clones and misses some; the assay was immunoSEQ multiplex PCR. The sample consists of over 200,000 clones, almost 85% of them appearing once. Material for sequencing was peripheral blood. These receptors were taken from a woman aged 50 to 60 with active or convalescent COVID-19.

Worth noting for this clone: Other nucleotide sequences in the sample specify the same CDR3. The V gene is TRBV18, the J gene TRBJ1-3, with TRBD1 matching 8 bases. V lost 6 bases, J lost 2 bases, and 3 bases stayed unmatched. The CDR3 contains 14 residues. Germline loops: CDR1 KGHSH, CDR2 LQKENI. CDR3 region: CASSPTGAGNTIYF. The CDR3 DNA follows: TGTGCCAGCTCCCCGACAGGGGCTGGAAACACCATATATTTT.

The V call is TRBV2, the J call TRBJ2-2; D not resolved. This CDR3 contains 16 residues. Looked up from germline, CDR1 is SNHLY and CDR2 is FYNNEI. Trimming took off 4 bases at V and 4 bases at J, with 16 bases between the two ends. The CDR3 reads CASSAYGGVGTGELFF. For the CDR3, the DNA is TGTGCCAGCAGTGCGTATGGCGGTGTGGGCACCGGGGAGCTGTTTTTT.

The J gene is TRBJ1-3, the V gene TRBV5-4; D ambiguous. Trimming stripped 1 base from V and 4 bases from J, with 18 bases between. CDR3 size: 17 residues. Germline V gene data show CDR1 as SGHNT and CDR2 as YYREEE (reference sequence). The CDR3 is CASSLPAGGGLGNTIYF. The CDR3 DNA reads TGTGCCAGCAGCTTGCCGGCAGGAGGCGGGTTAGGAAACACCATATATTTT.

The V call is TRBV5-1, the J call TRBJ1-2; 10 bases are a match to TRBD1. With V trimmed by 4 bases and J by 7 bases, 10 bases remained unmatched. In germline, CDR1 is SGHRS, CDR2 YFSETQ. This CDR3 is built from 15 residues. This chain's CDR3 is CASSPNRDRGSGYTF. CDR3 sequence (DNA): TGCGCCAGCAGCCCAAACCGGGACAGGGGATCTGGCTACACCTTC.

Only a few counts were recorded for this clone. V usage is TRBV3-1 (or the pseudogene TRBV3-2) and J usage is TRBJ2-1; the D is unclear. V gave up 3 bases and J gave up 5 bases, with 8 bases separating them. The CDR3 sequence is 13 residues long. Germline V CDR1 and CDR2: LGHDT, YNNKEL (reference sequence). The CDR3 loop reads CASSQGTDNEQFF. CDR3 in DNA: TGTGCCAGCAGCCAGGGCACAGACAATGAGCAGTTCTTC.

V is TRBV5-1 and J is TRBJ2-1, with 9 bases fitting TRBD2. V was pared by 7 bases and J by 9 bases, with 14 bases of the junction left unmatched. The germline gives CDR1 SGHRS, CDR2 YFSETQ. The CDR3 totals 15 residues. This CDR3 is CASLEAPSGNGEQFF. The CDR3 DNA sequence: TGCGCCAGCCTCGAAGCCCCTAGCGGGAACGGTGAGCAGTTCTTC.

The rearrangement links TRBV5-1 to TRBJ2-4; the match to TRBD1 covers 7 bases. Looked up from germline, CDR1 is SGHRS and CDR2 is YFSETQ. The CDR3 has 14 residues. The V segment lost 5 bases and the J segment 4 bases; nucleotides outside the gene matches: 6. The CDR3 sequence is CASSSGTAKNIQYF. The CDR3 nucleotides read TGCGCCAGCAGTTCCGGGACAGCTAAAAACATTCAGTACTTC.

The chain couples TRBV3-1 (or the pseudogene TRBV3-2) to TRBJ2-1; D is ambiguous. The V gene lost 0 bases and the J gene lost 4 bases, with 7 bases spanning the gap. Looked up from germline, CDR1 is LGHDT and CDR2 is YNNKEL (reference sequence). This CDR3 contains 14 residues. CDR3: CASSQDPRYNEQFF. The CDR3 nucleotides are TGTGCCAGCAGCCAAGATCCCCGGTACAATGAGCAGTTCTTC.

The chain has TRBV5-4 and TRBJ2-2, with D possibly being TRBD2 (6 bases). CDR1 and CDR2 from the germline V gene are SGHNT and YYREEE (reference sequence). The length of the CDR3 is 13 residues. Trimming cost V 10 bases and J 7 bases, with 17 bases left between them. The CDR3 reads CAGSWGDIGELFF. DNA for the CDR3: TGTGCCGGCTCCTGGGGGGATATCGGGGAGCTGTTTTTT.

The chain has TRBV2 and TRBJ1-5; D uncertain. V dropped 6 bases and J dropped 4 bases, with 16 bases sitting between them. CDR3 length: 15 amino acids. CDR1 SNHLY and CDR2 FYNNEI come from the germline V gene. The CDR3 sequence is CASSPQRPGNQPQHF. The CDR3 DNA is TGTGCCAGCAGCCCCCAGCGACCGGGTAATCAGCCCCAGCATTTT.

The CDR3 protein is CATRRGAGDTQYF. In DNA form, the CDR3 reads TGTGCCACGCGCCGGGGGGCAGGGGATACGCAGTATTTT. The chain joins TRBV6-5 to TRBJ2-3; D perhaps matches TRBD2 (7 bases). The CDR3 is 13 residues long. Germline V gene lookup returns CDR1 MNHEY and CDR2 SVGAGI. Trimming left V 10 bases short and J 6 bases short, with 17 bases between.

The chain uses TRBV10-1 and TRBJ1-6; D may be TRBD1 (6 bases). The CDR3 has 15 residues. V lost 0 bases, J lost 13 bases, and 16 bases lay in between. The germline CDR1 and CDR2 sequences are WNHNN and SYGVQD (reference sequence). CDR3 in DNA: TGCGCCAGCAGTGAGTCGCCCCCCGCAGGGGCTCCCCTCCACTTT. Its translation is CASSESPPAGAPLHF.

The chain couples TRBV11-1 to TRBJ2-2; 8 bases are a match to TRBD2. Germline values: CDR1 SGHAT, CDR2 FQDESV (reference sequence). The CDR3 runs 15 residues. Trimming at V came to 1 base and at J to 6 bases, leaving 4 bases not matched to a gene. The CDR3 sequence is CASSLVRGAPGELFF. CDR3 DNA: TGTGCCAGCAGCTTAGTGCGGGGGGCACCCGGGGAGCTGTTTTTT. The variable domain in full, with the rest retrieved from reference TRBV11-1 and TRBJ2-2, is EAEVAQSPRYKITEKSQAVAFWCDPISGHATLYWYRQILGQGPELLVQFQDESVVDDSQLPKDRFSAERLKGVDSTLKIQPAELGDSAMYLCASSLVRGAPGELFFGEGSRLTVL.

This clone was found a few times. The CDR3 coding sequence is TGTGCCAGCAGTTACTCGACGGGGAGGGGTGTACATGGCTACACCTTC. It codes for CASSYSTGRGVHGYTF. The V gene is TRBV6-5, the J gene TRBJ1-2; a weak D match, TRBD1 (5 bases). The germline gives CDR1 MNHEY, CDR2 SVGAGI. The CDR3 contains 16 residues. Trimming removed 0 bases from V and 6 bases from J, with 17 bases in between.

The chain combines TRBV2 with TRBJ1-5; 8 nucleotides align to TRBD1. Germline V gives CDR1 SNHLY, CDR2 FYNNEI. This CDR3 is 12 amino acids long. After removal of 8 bases from V and 5 bases from J, the junction contained 2 bases not matched to a gene. The CDR3 bases are TGTGCCAGCGGGACAGGTGATCAGCCCCAGCATTTT. It yields the protein CASGTGDQPQHF.

The chain couples TRBV11-2 to TRBJ2-1, with D possibly being TRBD2 (5 bases). There are 13 residues in the CDR3. CDR1 and CDR2 from the germline V gene are SGHAT and FQNNGV. V lost 4 bases, J lost 5 bases, and 9 bases lay in between. DNA for the CDR3: TGTGCCAGCAGCTCCAGGACTCACAATGAGCAGTTCTTC. Encoded protein: CASSSRTHNEQFF.

This chain joins TRBV19 and TRBJ1-5; 8 bases line up with TRBD1. The ends lost 4 bases at V and 9 bases at J; junction bases unmatched: 2. The CDR3 loop spans 12 amino acids. From germline, CDR1 is LNHDA and CDR2 SQIVND (reference sequence). This CDR3 reads CASSKDRGPQHF. The DNA for the CDR3 is TGTGCCAGTAGTAAAGACAGGGGGCCCCAGCATTTT.

This rearrangement joins TRBV12-3 or TRBV12-4 to TRBJ1-5; TRBD1 matches 8 bases. The CDR3 consists of 13 residues. The V and J ends lost 6 bases and 2 bases, in that order; junction bases with no gene match: 0. CDR3: CASRDRGNQPQHF. The CDR3 nucleotides are TGTGCCAGCAGGGACAGGGGCAATCAGCCCCAGCATTTT.

V gene TRBV29-1 combines with J gene TRBJ2-3, with TRBD2 identical over 12 bases. V gave up 5 bases and J gave up 2 bases; unmatched junction bases: 2. There are 14 residues in the CDR3. Looked up from germline, CDR1 is SQVTM and CDR2 is ANQGSEA. The DNA of the CDR3 is TGCAGCGTTCGGACTAGCGGGAACACAGATACGCAGTATTTT. Translated: CSVRTSGNTDTQYF.

CDR3 nucleotide sequence: TGTGCCAGCAGTTATTTTGCTGTTGGGGGCGTCCATGGCTACACCTTC. This gives the protein CASSYFAVGGVHGYTF. V and J are TRBV6-5 and TRBJ1-2; D is possibly TRBD1 (6 bases). Germline V gives CDR1 MNHEY, CDR2 SVGAGI. V gave up 3 bases and J gave up 6 bases, with 20 bases separating them. This CDR3 is built from 16 residues.

The rearrangement joins TRBV30 to TRBJ2-5; TRBD2 might be the D (5 bases). V gave up 3 bases and J gave up 7 bases, with 15 bases separating them. The CDR3 spans 13 residues. In germline, CDR1 is GTSNPN, CDR2 SVGIG (reference sequence). CDR3 DNA: TGTGCCTGGAGGAATCTAGGAGGTACGACCCAGTACTTC. Amino acid sequence: CAWRNLGGTTQYF.

The V call is TRBV2, the J call TRBJ1-6; TRBD1 matches 7 bases. The CDR3 is 16 residues long. V gave up 6 bases and J gave up 6 bases; unmatched junction bases: 11. In germline, CDR1 is SNHLY, CDR2 FYNNEI. The chain's CDR3 is CASSVQGPPGNSPLHF. The CDR3 DNA sequence: TGTGCCAGCAGCGTACAGGGGCCGCCTGGTAATTCACCCCTCCACTTT.

The J gene is TRBJ1-1, the V gene TRBV28; weak D call: TRBD1 (5 bases). CDR1 and CDR2 (germline): MDHEN, SYDVKM. The CDR3 consists of 14 residues. V lost 6 bases to trimming and J lost 2 bases, with 13 bases between them. CDR3 nucleotide sequence: TGTGCCAGCAGGCGCGGGGGTTCCAACACTGAAGCTTTCTTT. Its translation: CASRRGGSNTEAFF.

The genes are TRBV29-1 and TRBJ2-1; a weak D match, TRBD2 (6 bases). The CDR3 is 14 amino acids. CDR1 and CDR2 from the germline V gene are SQVTM and ANQGSEA. V gave up 6 bases and J gave up 3 bases, with 15 bases separating them. CDR3 region: CSVVLRGNYNEQFF. CDR3 nucleotides: TGCAGCGTCGTTCTTCGCGGGAACTACAATGAGCAGTTCTTC.

V gene TRBV4-1 combines with J gene TRBJ2-5, with 8 bases matching TRBD2. The CDR3 sequence is 16 residues long. Germline V gene sequence: CDR1 MGHRA, CDR2 YSYEKL. V gave up 0 bases and J gave up 1 base; unmatched junction bases: 4. The CDR3 bases are TGCGCCAGCAGCCAAGAGTCCGCGGGGGGCCAAGAGACCCAGTACTTC. This encodes CASSQESAGGQETQYF.

The CDR3 bases are TGTGCCAGCTCACCTGGGGCAGGGAACACCGGGGAGCTGTTTTTT. Translation: CASSPGAGNTGELFF. V is TRBV18 and J is TRBJ2-2, with D maybe TRBD1 (5 bases). This CDR3 region has 15 residues. Trimming cost V 3 bases and J 1 base, with 9 bases left between them. Germline lookup yields CDR1 KGHSH and CDR2 LQKENI.